This TCR beta chain was profiled in a study of cytomegalovirus exposure and HLA in healthy donors. General observations from the study: Specificity for CMV antigens was confirmed in vitro for three of the CMV-associated chains.

The junction had 13 bases not matched to a gene; V was cut back by 4 bases and J by 9 bases. The CDR3 is made up of 16 amino acids. Germline CDR1 and CDR2: SGDLS and YYNGEE. Assay: immunoSEQ multiplex PCR; the TCRdb copy retains only in-frame clones and omits some. The sample gives about 200,000 clones, 80% to 90% of which show up once; 1.2% is in the top ten. As for this clone: What it recognizes is unknown.

The sequencing input was PBMCs. V and J are TRBV9 and TRBJ2-1; 10 bases map to TRBD1. The TCR sequence derives from a woman in her twenties or thirties in good health and CMV-seronegative. The CDR3 DNA reads as TGTGCCAGCAGCCCTCCCGGGACAGGGGCATGGCGTGAGCAGTTCTTC. This translates into CASSPPGTGAWREQFF.